This entry concerns a single T cell receptor (beta chain). No cognate antigen has been identified for it. No quality values exist for individual bases; no much larger clone is one base distant. V was cut back by 5 bases and J by 9 bases, leaving a gap of 17 bases between them. CDR3 length: 14 amino acids, cysteine to phenylalanine. Only the CDR3 DNA is retained, 42 bases long and in frame from the first base. CDR1 SEHNR and CDR2 FQNEAQ were looked up in the germline V gene (reference sequence). The TCR beta CDR3 regions were amplified from RNA transcripts. The first round of RT-PCR for the TCR CDR3 was performed with the HTBI primer set and the Qiagen OneStep RT-PCR kit. Libraries were constructed in a second round of multiplex PCR, after which size selection and purification were carried out. Sequencing of the libraries was done on an Illumina HiSeq2000 using paired-end 100 bp reads. Turning to the authors' computational methods: SOAPnuke was used to process the raw data, with reads discarded if the reads contained adapters or uncalled bases, had a mean Phred below 15, or lacked an exact constant-primer or identifier match. COPE v1.2.5 was used to merge the high-quality paired reads, and each unique nucleotide sequence was defined as a clonotype. MiTCR v1.1 was used to align clonotypes to the IMGT TRBV, TRBD and TRBJ reference segments. Analysis was restricted to V-J combinations with a frequency above 0.0001, which covered roughly 99% of repertoires. The TCS score was defined as the ratio of F50 (clonal expansion) to E x V (chaos), calculated using BLOSUM62-based TCRdist between CDR3 peptides within each V-J. Welch's t-statistics and random forest reduced roughly 530 V-J features to 13, which were used in a naive Bayes classifier (R e1071). TCRdb redid the processing of the public reads, applying fastp at Q25 and MiXCR, and retained in-frame beta chains. Merged by CDR3 protein, the rows form single entries marked with the most common genes and DNA. The V and J calls and clone size are TCRdb's, not the authors'. Present in this sample are 600,000 to 650,000 distinct CDR3 sequences, around 15% of which were seen just once. The ten largest make up around 4% of the sample.

The data derive from a study of T cells in Graves' hyperthyroidism and ophthalmopathy (dated by TCRdb to 2018 to 2020). Context from the whole study: Peripheral blood samples were taken at the time of initial diagnosis, prior to any treatment. To identify distinguishing TCR V-J signatures, a discovery cohort of 100 or so patients was used, comprising some 45 with Graves' ophthalmopathy and approximately 58 with stable Graves' hyperthyroidism. Prospective prediction of ophthalmopathy was tested in an independent validation cohort consisting of some 18 hyperthyroidism patients and more than 15 patients who later progressed to ophthalmopathy. The roughly 90 discovery patients were divided at random into training and test sets in a 7:3 ratio. In addition, the study compared T-cell repertoires in thyroid tissue and in blood from five or six Graves' hyperthyroidism patients. Once sampling was done, hyperthyroidism patients were given methimazole at a starting dose of 30 mg daily, whereas ophthalmopathy patients were given high-dose intravenous methylprednisolone. The paper describes TCR Vbeta CDR3 sequencing of 130 to 150 peripheral blood samples, made up of around 41 ophthalmopathy patients, some 80 hyperthyroidism patients and 17 progressor patients.

Study-wide findings and limitations: In cross-validation, a model built on a 13 V-J signature told ophthalmopathy apart from stable hyperthyroidism with over 85% sensitivity and around 84% specificity, and in testing the same model reached 80%/75%. During validation, the model predicted progression to ophthalmopathy a median of around 7 months ahead of onset, with just under 71% sensitivity and roughly 72% specificity. Most expanded thyroid clonotypes (frequency above 0.001) were also detected in blood, suggesting blood repertoires may reflect thyroid immune responses. Sample size was not statistically predetermined, and blinding of investigators to group allocation was not performed.

Stable Graves' hyperthyroidism was defined as no progression to ophthalmopathy during 18 months of follow-up. Hyperthyroidism patients were newly diagnosed, with disease duration under 2 months, and aged 18 to 65 years. Any patient with an uncontrolled infection, another autoimmune disease, pregnancy or lactation was excluded. Diagnoses relied on clinical symptoms, serum thyroxine and TRAb, thyroid ultrasound and orbital computed tomography. Ficoll-Paque density gradient centrifugation was used to isolate PBMCs from approximately 11 ml of fresh peripheral blood. Total RNA was extracted with Trizol reagent, and quality was checked on an Agilent 2100 Bioanalyzer.

The sample was blood. The rearranged chain carries TRBV7-9 and TRBJ1-5, with no reliable assignment of the D segment. The receptor comes from a woman aged 25-40 years with Graves' hyperthyroidism. The nucleotide sequence is given as TGTGCCAGCAGCCCAGAGGACCGCCCCGGGCCCCAGCATTTT. It specifies CASSPEDRPGPQHF.